The clone carrying this T cell receptor (beta chain) has a count of ten or more. These data belong to a study of T cells after yellow fever vaccination. The V gene's germline CDR1 is LGHNA and CDR2 YSLEER. The CDR3 is made up of 13 amino acids. The ends were cut back, 0 bases at V and 7 bases at J, with 9 bases in the middle. Each CDR3 protein is one row after TCRdb ran MiXCR on the 5' RACE reads. There are hundreds of thousands of distinct CDR3 sequences in the sample; about 5.2% occur only once, and roughly 3.4% lies in the top ten. The sequenced sample was CD4+ T cells sorted from PBMCs, obtained on the day of the yellow fever booster vaccination. The chain is built from TRBV4-3 and TRBJ1-1; possibly TRBD1 for D (5 bases). This clonotype was obtained from a man aged 18 to 30 who received the YFV17D yellow fever vaccine. CDR3 residues: CASSQDWGGEAFF. In DNA, the CDR3 is TGCGCCAGCAGCCAAGATTGGGGGGGTGAAGCTTTCTTT.